Given below is one T cell receptor beta chain in context. Its antigen is not known. These data belong to a study of molecular identifiers for immune sequencing clone quantification. Study-wide points: Clones carrying above 20 RNA copies accounted for over 99% of effector molecules, under 1% in naive cells.

Losses at the gene ends were 7 bases for V and 4 bases for J; bases not matched to a gene: 4. Germline-derived CDR1 and CDR2 are MNHNY and SVGAGI (reference sequence). The CDR3 spans 13 residues. Previously reported methods and listed TCR primers produced the bulk TCR libraries. Via MiXCR, TCRdb re-called the PCR reads, giving one row per CDR3 protein. The data show around 470,000 distinct CDR3 sequences, under 30% seen once. With RNA at 10%, 30% or 50%, naive CD8 libraries came from roughly 21,000 to 960,000 sorted cells. Isolation of naive CD8 T cells was achieved by sorting on a CD8+CD4-CCR7+CD45RA+ phenotype.

The clonotype comes from a human donor in good health. Some libraries in this study had Jurkat cell RNA spiked in. The J gene is TRBJ1-5, the V gene TRBV6-6; 7 bases map to TRBD1. Sequenced: naive CD8+ T cells from blood, with Jurkat cell RNA spiked in. Subset noted: FACS-sorted CD8+CD4-CCR7+CD45RA+ naive T cells. Here the CDR3 DNA reads TGTGCCAGCACCGTGACAGGGAATCAGCCCCAGCATTTT. This translates into CASTVTGNQPQHF.